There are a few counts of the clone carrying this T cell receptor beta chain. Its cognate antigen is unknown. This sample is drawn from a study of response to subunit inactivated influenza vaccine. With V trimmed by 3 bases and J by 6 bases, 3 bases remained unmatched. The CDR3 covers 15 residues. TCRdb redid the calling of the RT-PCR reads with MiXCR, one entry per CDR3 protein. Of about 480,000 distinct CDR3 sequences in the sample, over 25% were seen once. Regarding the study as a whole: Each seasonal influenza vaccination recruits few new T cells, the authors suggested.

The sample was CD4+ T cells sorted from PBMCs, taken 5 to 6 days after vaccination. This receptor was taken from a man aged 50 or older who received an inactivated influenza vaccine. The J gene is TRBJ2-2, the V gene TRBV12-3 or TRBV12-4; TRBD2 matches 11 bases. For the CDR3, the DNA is TGTGCCAGCAGTTTCGTAGCGGGAGGGCCCGGGGAGCTGTTTTTT. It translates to CASSFVAGGPGELFF.